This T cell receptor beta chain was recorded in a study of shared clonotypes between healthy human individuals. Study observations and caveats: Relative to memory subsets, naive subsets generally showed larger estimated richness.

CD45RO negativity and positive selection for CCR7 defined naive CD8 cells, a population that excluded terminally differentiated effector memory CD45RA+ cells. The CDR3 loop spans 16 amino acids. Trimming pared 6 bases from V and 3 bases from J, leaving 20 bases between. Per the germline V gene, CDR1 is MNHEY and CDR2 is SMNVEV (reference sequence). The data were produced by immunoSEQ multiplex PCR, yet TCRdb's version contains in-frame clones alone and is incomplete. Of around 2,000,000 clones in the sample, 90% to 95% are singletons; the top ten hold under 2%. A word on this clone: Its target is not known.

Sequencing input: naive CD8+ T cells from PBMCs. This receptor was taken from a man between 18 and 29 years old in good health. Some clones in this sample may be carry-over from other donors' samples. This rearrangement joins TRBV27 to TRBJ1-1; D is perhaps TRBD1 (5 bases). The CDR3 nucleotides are TGTGCCAGCAGCCCACTTTGGGGTGGGACGGACACTGAAGCTTTCTTT. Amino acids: CASSPLWGGTDTEAFF.